This is a list of T cell receptor beta chains from one sample in a study of OX40 agonist ivuxolimab in advanced cancers. Produced via immunoSEQ multiplex PCR; TCRdb's table is partial and in-frame only. The profile shows fewer than 25,000 clones, around four fifths of them singletons. Sequencing was performed on CD4+ or CD8+ T cells sorted from blood, taken in a trial of the OX40 agonist ivuxolimab. These receptors came from an adult with an advanced solid tumor such as melanoma, head and neck, liver or kidney cancer. Each CDR3 is given with its conserved first and last residue. The D gene is left open where the match is weak. Only some rows state a clone size, as once, few, many or a class for expanded clones.

TRBV11-2	TRBD2	.	TRBJ2-7	15	CASSLESGGSYEQYF	TGTGCCAGCAGCTTAGAAAGCGGGGGCTCCTACGAGCAGTACTTC
TRBV6-6	TRBD1	.	TRBJ2-7	16	CASSYSGTGDSYEQYF	TGTGCCAGCAGTTACTCCGGGACAGGTGATTCCTACGAGCAGTACTTC
TRBV4-3	TRBD1	.	TRBJ1-6	15	CASSQDRGSNSPLHF	TGCGCCAGCAGCCAAGACAGGGGGTCTAATTCACCCCTCCACTTT
TRBV7-2	TRBD1	.	TRBJ1-1	14	CASSTRQGETEAFF	TGTGCCAGCAGCACCAGACAGGGAGAGACTGAAGCTTTCTTT
TRBV7-2	TRBD1	.	TRBJ1-2	13	CASSLTTGGGYTF	TGTGCCAGCAGCTTAACGACAGGGGGTGGCTACACCTTC
TRBV28	.	once	TRBJ1-1	15	CASSLGAREDTEAFF	TGTGCCAGCAGTTTAGGGGCCAGGGAGGACACTGAAGCTTTCTTT
TRBV19	TRBD1	few	TRBJ1-4	14	CASSRTGGYEKLFF	TGTGCCAGTAGTCGGACAGGGGGTTATGAAAAACTGTTTTTT
TRBV27	TRBD1	.	TRBJ1-5	15	CASSYTGAYNQPQHF	TGTGCCAGCAGCTACACAGGGGCTTACAATCAGCCCCAGCATTTT
TRBV11-3	.	.	TRBJ1-1	13	CASSLNRNTEAFF	TGTGCCAGCAGCTTAAACAGGAACACTGAAGCTTTCTTT
TRBV19	.	.	TRBJ1-5	13	CASSHLRNQPQHF	TGTGCCAGTAGCCACCTACGCAATCAGCCCCAGCATTTT
TRBV6-6	.	.	TRBJ1-3	14	CASSYSDSGNTIYF	TGTGCCAGCAGTTACTCGGACAGTGGAAACACCATATATTTT